The rows below give T cell receptor beta chains drawn from one sample of a study of CD8+ T cells in alopecia areata. The table came from immunoSEQ multiplex PCR; TCRdb's copy has only in-frame clones and leaves some out. Of some 42,000 clones in the sample, roughly 89% are singletons; the top ten hold over 15%. Sequences were derived from CD8+ T cells sorted from blood, sampled at week 24, from a patient treated with tofacitinib. These receptors were taken from a human donor with alopecia areata. Each CDR3 is given with its conserved first and last residue. The D gene is left open where the match is weak. Not all rows give a size; the values are once, few, many and, for expanded clones, a class.

clone_size d_call j_call v_call cdr3_aa cdr3_nt
- TRBD2 TRBJ2-7 TRBV27 CASSLNPSGSYEQYF TGTGCCAGCAGTCTAAACCCTAGCGGGAGCTACGAGCAGTACTTC
- - TRBJ1-1 TRBV4-1 CASSQQSEAFF TGCGCCAGCAGCCAGCAGTCAGAAGCTTTCTTT
- - TRBJ2-7 TRBV14 CASSQEWDGADEQYF TGTGCCAGCAGCCAAGAGTGGGACGGGGCCGACGAGCAGTACTTC
- - TRBJ1-4 TRBV4-2 CASSQDWGFDEKLFF TGTGCCAGCAGCCAAGATTGGGGATTCGATGAAAAACTGTTTTTT
few - TRBJ2-5 TRBV30 CAWREPTSLRQETQYF TGTGCCTGGAGGGAACCGACTAGTTTAAGGCAAGAGACCCAGTACTTC
- TRBD1 TRBJ2-5 TRBV29-1 CSALRTGERYF TGCAGCGCCCTCCGGACAGGGGAGCGTTACTTC
few TRBD1 TRBJ2-1 TRBV6-5 CASSSPDREAYNEQFF TGTGCCAGCAGTTCTCCGGACAGGGAGGCCTACAATGAGCAGTTCTTC
- - TRBJ2-1 TRBV4-3 CASSQAGPYNEQFF TGCGCCAGCAGCCAGGCGGGACCCTACAATGAGCAGTTCTTC
- - TRBJ2-3 TRBV4-1 CASSQTVDTQYF TGCGCCAGCAGCCAGACCGTAGATACGCAGTATTTT
- - TRBJ1-5 TRBV2 CASSDWGGGNQPQHF TGTGCCAGCAGTGATTGGGGGGGAGGCAATCAGCCCCAGCATTTT
- - TRBJ1-5 TRBV27 CASSPYDSNQPQHF TGTGCCAGCAGTCCTTATGATAGCAATCAGCCCCAGCATTTT
- TRBD1 TRBJ2-1 TRBV2 CASSPGTGHNEQFF TGTGCCAGCAGTCCCGGGACAGGCCACAATGAGCAGTTCTTC
- TRBD2 TRBJ2-2 TRBV30 CAWSTSGGSTGELFF TGTGCCTGGAGTACTAGCGGGGGGAGCACCGGGGAGCTGTTTTTT
once - TRBJ2-7 TRBV7-9 CASKSGIYEQYF TGTGCCAGCAAGAGCGGAATCTACGAGCAGTACTTC
once TRBD2 TRBJ2-5 TRBV30 CAWSQTSGQETQYF TGTGCCTGGAGTCAAACTAGCGGCCAAGAGACCCAGTACTTC
few - TRBJ1-4 TRBV29-1 CSVFEGVTNEKLFF TGCAGCGTATTTGAGGGCGTCACTAATGAAAAACTGTTTTTT
- - TRBJ2-3 TRBV7-8 CASSYLPGPGETYTQYF TGTGCCAGCAGCTATTTACCGGGTCCGGGGGAAACCTATACGCAGTATTTT
- - TRBJ2-7 TRBV7-9 CASSLAGSHEQYF TGTGCCAGCAGCTTAGCGGGGTCCCACGAGCAGTACTTC
- - TRBJ2-5 TRBV4-1 CASSLTDSAAETQYF TGCGCCAGCAGCCTGACCGACAGTGCCGCGGAGACCCAGTACTTC
- - TRBJ2-7 TRBV2 CASSPGHPYEQYF TGTGCCAGCAGTCCGGGACACCCCTACGAGCAGTACTTC
- - TRBJ2-3 TRBV29-1 CSVEDALRRHYTSTDTQYF TGCAGCGTTGAAGATGCCCTGCGAAGACACTATACTAGCACAGATACGCAGTATTTT
- - TRBJ2-7 TRBV2 CASSEATYYEQYF TGTGCCAGCAGTGAAGCCACGTACTACGAGCAGTACTTC
- TRBD2 TRBJ2-3 TRBV14 CASSQFSGTDTQYF TGTGCCAGCAGCCAGTTTAGCGGGACAGATACGCAGTATTTT
- - TRBJ2-1 TRBV29-1 CSVDLSSNRAEIYNEQFF TGCAGCGTTGACCTAAGCTCGAACAGGGCTGAGATCTACAATGAGCAGTTCTTC
- TRBD1 TRBJ1-6 TRBV6-6 CASRDRVSSYNSPLHF TGTGCCAGCAGAGACAGGGTCAGCTCCTATAATTCACCCCTCCACTTT
- - TRBJ2-5 TRBV27 CASSSTTLRETRYF TGTGCCAGCAGTTCGACTACCCTGAGGGAGACCCGGTACTTC
- - TRBJ1-2 TRBV27 CASSLGPNYGYTF TGTGCCAGCAGTCTGGGACCTAACTATGGCTACACCTTC
once TRBD1 TRBJ2-3 TRBV28 CASRRQGAYTDTQYF TGTGCCAGCAGACGACAGGGGGCTTATACAGATACGCAGTATTTT
once - TRBJ2-5 TRBV7-9 CASSSTLERAAWGRETQYF TGTGCCAGCAGCTCCACCCTAGAACGGGCAGCGTGGGGCCGGGAGACCCAGTACTTC
once TRBD1 TRBJ1-1 TRBV25-1 CASRQTGEYNEAFF TGTGCCAGCAGACAGACAGGGGAATATAATGAAGCTTTCTTT
- TRBD1 TRBJ1-5 TRBV6-1 CASRTPRDRGQPQHF TGTGCCAGCAGGACCCCGAGGGACAGGGGTCAGCCCCAGCATTTT
- TRBD1 TRBJ2-7 TRBV29-1 CSVEGRTGTYEQYF TGCAGCGTTGAAGGCCGGACAGGTACCTACGAGCAGTACTTC
- - TRBJ2-7 TRBV7-9 CASSYPRDTEPHEQYF TGTGCCAGCAGCTACCCCCGGGACACGGAACCCCACGAGCAGTACTTC
- TRBD1 TRBJ2-3 TRBV4-1 CASSPRDRDADTQYF TGCGCCAGCAGCCCACGGGACAGAGACGCAGATACGCAGTATTTT
- - TRBJ2-7 TRBV5-6 CASRTQGSSYEQYF TGTGCCAGCAGGACACAGGGAAGCTCCTACGAGCAGTACTTC
- TRBD1 TRBJ2-1 TRBV10-3 CAISAIETGEDNEQFF TGTGCCATCAGTGCCATAGAGACAGGGGAAGACAATGAGCAGTTCTTC
- TRBD2 TRBJ2-3 TRBV9 CASSFTASGGAFTDTQYF TGTGCCAGCAGCTTTACCGCTAGCGGGGGGGCCTTCACAGATACGCAGTATTTT
- - TRBJ1-1 TRBV2 CASNGQPEAFF TGTGCCAGCAATGGACAGCCTGAAGCTTTCTTT
- TRBD1 TRBJ2-7 TRBV7-9 CASSPGQGPAYEQYF TGTGCCAGCAGCCCCGGACAGGGCCCGGCCTACGAGCAGTACTTC
- TRBD1 TRBJ2-7 TRBV19 CASSFSGQGDYEQYF TGTGCCAGTAGCTTTTCCGGACAGGGAGACTACGAGCAGTACTTC
- - TRBJ2-1 TRBV18 CASSRPENEQFF TGTGCCAGCTCACGACCCGAGAATGAGCAGTTCTTC
- TRBD2 TRBJ2-3 TRBV28 CASSFISGGGTDTQYF TGTGCCAGCAGTTTCATTAGCGGGGGCGGCACAGATACGCAGTATTTT